The clone carrying this T cell receptor (beta chain) showed up many times. Its antigen is not identified. Authors' analysis steps: Sample TCR totals centred on a median of approximately 96,000, ranging roughly 20,000 to 690,600. TCRdb re-analysed the RACE reads in MiXCR, keeping a single row per CDR3 protein. These V and J calls originate from TCRdb's pipeline instead of the authors' own analysis. Seen here are about 380,000 distinct CDR3 sequences, approximately 5% observed once, and the top ten hold about 2.1%. The data stem from a study of human T cells and chemical hapten exposure. Study outcomes and limitations: The study found that DPC sensitization did not change TCRs above 1 in 1000 frequency.

The germline V gene encodes CDR1 SQVTM and CDR2 ANQGSEA. Between the trimmed V and J ends, which lost 2 bases and 6 bases, there was a span of 10 bases. The CDR3 runs to 12 residues. Indicated time point: patch test 1, 2 weeks after DPC sensitization. Treatment given: therapeutic diphenylcyclopropenone sensitization with weekly scalp DPC. This chain uses TRBV29-1 with TRBJ1-1; D gene unclear. This specimen consisted of whole blood, obtained in connection with sensitization to the hapten diphenylcyclopropenone (DPC). The sequence was obtained from a woman aged 50 to 60 with alopecia areata. Some clones in this sample may be carry-over from other donors' samples. The CDR3 sequence: CSVESGVAEAFF. CDR3 in DNA: TGCAGCGTTGAAAGTGGGGTCGCTGAAGCTTTCTTT.